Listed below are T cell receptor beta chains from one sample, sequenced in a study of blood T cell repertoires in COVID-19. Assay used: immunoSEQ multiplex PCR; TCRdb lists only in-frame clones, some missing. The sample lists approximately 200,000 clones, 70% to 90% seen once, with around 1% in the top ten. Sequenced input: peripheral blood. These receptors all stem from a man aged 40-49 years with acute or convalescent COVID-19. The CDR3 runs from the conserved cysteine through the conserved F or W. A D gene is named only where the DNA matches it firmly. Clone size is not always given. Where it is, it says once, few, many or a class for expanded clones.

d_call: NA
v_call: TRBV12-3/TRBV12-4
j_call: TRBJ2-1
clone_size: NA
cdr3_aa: CASREPYNEQFF
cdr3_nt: TGTGCCAGTCGGGAACCCTACAATGAGCAGTTCTTC

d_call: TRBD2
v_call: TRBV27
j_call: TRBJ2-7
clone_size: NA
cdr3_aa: CASSSGTSGTYEQYF
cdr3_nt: TGTGCCAGCAGTTCGGGGACTAGCGGAACCTACGAGCAGTACTTC

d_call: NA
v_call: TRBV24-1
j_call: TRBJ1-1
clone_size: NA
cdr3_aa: CATSDRGGGEAFF
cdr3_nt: TGTGCCACCAGTGATCGGGGAGGGGGTGAAGCTTTCTTT

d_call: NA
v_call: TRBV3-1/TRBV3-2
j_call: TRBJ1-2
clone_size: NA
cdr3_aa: CASSSLLGGGYTF
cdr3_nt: TGTGCCAGCAGCTCACTACTGGGGGGAGGCTACACCTTC

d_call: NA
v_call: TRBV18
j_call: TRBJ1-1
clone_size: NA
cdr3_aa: CASSPQSGNTEAFF
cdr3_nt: TGTGCCAGCTCACCACAATCCGGGAACACTGAAGCTTTCTTT

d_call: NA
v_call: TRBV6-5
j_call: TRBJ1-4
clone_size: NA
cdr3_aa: CASRGAREKLFF
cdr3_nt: TGTGCCAGCAGAGGAGCCCGGGAAAAACTGTTTTTT

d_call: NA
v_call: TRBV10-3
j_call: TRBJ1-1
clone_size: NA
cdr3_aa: CAIRPRTENTEAFF
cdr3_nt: TGTGCCATCAGACCTAGGACAGAGAACACTGAAGCTTTCTTT

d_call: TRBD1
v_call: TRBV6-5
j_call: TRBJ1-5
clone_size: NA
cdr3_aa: CATQDRDAQPQHF
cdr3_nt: TGTGCCACACAGGACAGGGATGCTCAGCCCCAGCATTTT

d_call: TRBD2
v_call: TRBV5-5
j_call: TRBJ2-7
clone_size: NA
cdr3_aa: CASSSGGAYEQYF
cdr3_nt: TGTGCCAGCAGCTCCGGGGGGGCCTACGAGCAGTACTTC

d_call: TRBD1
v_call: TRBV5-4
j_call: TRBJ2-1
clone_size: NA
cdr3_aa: CASRGDSSYNEQFF
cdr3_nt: TGTGCCAGCAGGGGGGACAGCTCCTACAATGAGCAGTTCTTC

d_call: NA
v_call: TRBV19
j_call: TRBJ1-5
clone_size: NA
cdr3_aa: CASTRQYSNQPQHF
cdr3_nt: TGTGCCAGTACTAGACAGTATAGCAATCAGCCCCAGCATTTT

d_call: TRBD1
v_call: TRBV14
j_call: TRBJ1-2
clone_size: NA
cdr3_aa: CASSRDRGYGYTF
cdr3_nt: TGTGCCAGCAGCCGGGACAGGGGGTATGGCTACACCTTC

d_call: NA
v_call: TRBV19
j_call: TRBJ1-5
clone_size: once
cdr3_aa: CASSITGGAVPYSNQPQHF
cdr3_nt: TGTGCCAGTAGTATTACTGGGGGGGCCGTTCCCTATAGCAATCAGCCCCAGCATTTT

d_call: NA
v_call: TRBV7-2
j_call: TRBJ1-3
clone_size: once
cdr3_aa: CASSLGISGNTIYF
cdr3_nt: TGTGCCAGCAGCTTAGGTATTTCTGGAAACACCATATATTTT

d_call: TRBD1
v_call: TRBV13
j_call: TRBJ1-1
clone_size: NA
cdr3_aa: CASSFGQGNTEAFF
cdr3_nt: TGTGCCAGCAGCTTTGGACAGGGGAACACTGAAGCTTTCTTT

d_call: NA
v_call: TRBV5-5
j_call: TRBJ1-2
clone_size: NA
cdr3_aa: CASSLVGQGLFGYTF
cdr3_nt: TGTGCCAGCAGCTTGGTTGGGCAGGGGCTTTTTGGCTACACCTTC

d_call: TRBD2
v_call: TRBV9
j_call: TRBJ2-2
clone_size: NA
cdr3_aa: CASSGSVAGAANTGELFF
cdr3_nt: TGTGCCAGCAGCGGGTCAGTAGCGGGGGCCGCGAACACCGGGGAGCTGTTTTTT

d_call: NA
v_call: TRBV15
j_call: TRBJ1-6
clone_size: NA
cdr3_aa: CATSSVNSPLHF
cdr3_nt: TGTGCCACCAGCAGTGTAAATTCACCCCTCCACTTT

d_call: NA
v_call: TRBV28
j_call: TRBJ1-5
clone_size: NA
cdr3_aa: CASSALTGSGRINQPQHF
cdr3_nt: TGTGCCAGCAGTGCGCTGACAGGTTCTGGGCGGATCAATCAGCCCCAGCATTTT

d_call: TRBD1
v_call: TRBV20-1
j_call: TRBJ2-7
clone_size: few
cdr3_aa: CSASITGGAEQYF
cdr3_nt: TGCAGTGCTAGTATAACAGGGGGCGCCGAGCAGTACTTC

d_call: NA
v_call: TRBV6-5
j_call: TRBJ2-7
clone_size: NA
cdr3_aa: CASSTQGDEQYF
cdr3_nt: TGTGCCAGCAGTACACAGGGAGACGAGCAGTACTTC

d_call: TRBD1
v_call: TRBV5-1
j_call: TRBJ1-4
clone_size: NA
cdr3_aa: CASSWGQVEEKLFF
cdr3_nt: TGCGCCAGCAGCTGGGGACAGGTGGAAGAAAAACTGTTTTTT

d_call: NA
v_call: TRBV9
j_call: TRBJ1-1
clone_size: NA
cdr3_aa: CASSVSSSLNTEAFF
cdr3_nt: TGTGCCAGCAGCGTTTCCAGTTCTTTGAACACTGAAGCTTTCTTT

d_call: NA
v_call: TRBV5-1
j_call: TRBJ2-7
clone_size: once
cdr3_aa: CASSLAPGFVQGEQYF
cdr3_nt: TGCGCCAGCAGCTTGGCCCCGGGGTTTGTTCAAGGCGAGCAGTACTTC

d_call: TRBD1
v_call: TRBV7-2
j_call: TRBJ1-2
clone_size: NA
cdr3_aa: CASSFTTGGFGYTF
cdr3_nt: TGTGCCAGCAGCTTTACGACAGGGGGCTTTGGCTACACCTTC

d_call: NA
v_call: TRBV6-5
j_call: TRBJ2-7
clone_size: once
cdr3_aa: CASSIRQSYEQYF
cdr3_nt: TGTGCCAGCAGTATTCGACAGTCCTACGAGCAGTACTTC

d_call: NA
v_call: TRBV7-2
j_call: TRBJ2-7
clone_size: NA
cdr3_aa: CASSPSTASSYEQYF
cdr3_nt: TGTGCCAGCAGCCCTTCGACAGCGAGCTCCTACGAGCAGTACTTC

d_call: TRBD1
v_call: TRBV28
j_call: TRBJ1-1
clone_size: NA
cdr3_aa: CASSSTGRNTEAFF
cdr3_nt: TGTGCCAGCAGTTCGACAGGGAGGAACACTGAAGCTTTCTTT

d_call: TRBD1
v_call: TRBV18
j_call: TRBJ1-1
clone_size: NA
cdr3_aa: CASSPPGQGVITEAFF
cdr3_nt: TGTGCCAGCTCACCCCCGGGACAGGGGGTTATCACTGAAGCTTTCTTT

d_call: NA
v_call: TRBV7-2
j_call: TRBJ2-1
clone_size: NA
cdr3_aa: CASSYSRSGGHFYEQFF
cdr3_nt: TGTGCCAGCAGCTATAGTCGTTCCGGGGGGCATTTCTATGAGCAGTTCTTC

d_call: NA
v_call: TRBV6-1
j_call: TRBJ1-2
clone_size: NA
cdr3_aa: CASSEGPGYGYTF
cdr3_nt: TGTGCCAGCAGTGAGGGTCCAGGCTATGGCTACACCTTC

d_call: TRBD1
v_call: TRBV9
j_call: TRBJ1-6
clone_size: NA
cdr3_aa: CASSAIDRGQSPLHF
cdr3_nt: TGTGCCAGCAGCGCCATAGACAGGGGGCAATCACCCCTCCACTTT

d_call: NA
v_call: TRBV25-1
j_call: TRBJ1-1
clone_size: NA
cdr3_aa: CASSEAGAEAFF
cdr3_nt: TGTGCCAGCAGTGAGGCAGGGGCTGAAGCTTTCTTT

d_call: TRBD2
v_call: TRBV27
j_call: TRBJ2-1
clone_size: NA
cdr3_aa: CASRASGVVLTQFF
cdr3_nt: TGTGCCAGCAGGGCTAGCGGGGTCGTTCTTACACAGTTCTTC

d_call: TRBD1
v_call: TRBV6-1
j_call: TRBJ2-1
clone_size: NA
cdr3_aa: CASSATLGGTGTNEQFF
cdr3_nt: TGTGCCAGCAGTGCCACCCTTGGGGGGACAGGGACAAATGAGCAGTTCTTC

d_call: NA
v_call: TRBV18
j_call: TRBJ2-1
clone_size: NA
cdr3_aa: CASSPRALNEQFF
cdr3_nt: TGTGCCAGCTCACCGAGGGCCCTCAATGAGCAGTTCTTC

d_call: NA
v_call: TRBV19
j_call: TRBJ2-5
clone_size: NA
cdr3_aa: CASSGRETQYF
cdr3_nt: TGTGCCAGTAGTGGGAGGGAGACCCAGTACTTC

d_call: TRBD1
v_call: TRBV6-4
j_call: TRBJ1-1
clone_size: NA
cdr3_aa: CASRLRQGMGAFF
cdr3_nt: TGTGCCAGCAGGCTTCGACAGGGTATGGGAGCTTTCTTT

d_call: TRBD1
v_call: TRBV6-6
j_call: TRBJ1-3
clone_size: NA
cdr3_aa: CASSRQGSPGNTIYF
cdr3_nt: TGTGCCAGCAGTAGACAGGGATCACCTGGAAACACCATATATTTT

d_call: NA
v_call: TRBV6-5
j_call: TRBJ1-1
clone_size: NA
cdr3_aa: CASSYGQGNTEAFF
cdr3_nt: TGTGCCAGCAGTTACGGTCAGGGGAACACTGAAGCTTTCTTT

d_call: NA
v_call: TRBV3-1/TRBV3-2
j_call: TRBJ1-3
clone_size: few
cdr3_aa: CASSLTGDTIYF
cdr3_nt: TGTGCCAGCAGTCTTACCGGGGACACCATATATTTT

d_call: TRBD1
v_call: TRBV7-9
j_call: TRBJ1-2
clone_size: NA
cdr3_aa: CASSPRDRDGYTF
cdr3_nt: TGTGCCAGCAGTCCACGGGACAGGGACGGCTACACCTTC

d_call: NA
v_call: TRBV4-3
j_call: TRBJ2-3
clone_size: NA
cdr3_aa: CASSRAGITADTQYF
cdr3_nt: TGCGCCAGCAGCCGAGCAGGGATTACCGCAGATACGCAGTATTTT

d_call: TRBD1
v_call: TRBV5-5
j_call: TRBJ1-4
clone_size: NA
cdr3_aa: CASSWDRGRTNEKLFF
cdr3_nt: TGTGCCAGCAGCTGGGACAGGGGGCGGACTAATGAAAAACTGTTTTTT

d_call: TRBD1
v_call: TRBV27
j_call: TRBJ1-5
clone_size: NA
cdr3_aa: CASSENRGQPQHF
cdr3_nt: TGTGCCAGCAGTGAGAACAGGGGACAGCCCCAGCATTTT

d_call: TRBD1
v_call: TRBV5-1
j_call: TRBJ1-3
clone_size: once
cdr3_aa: CASSFTTGISGNTIYF
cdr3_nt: TGCGCCAGCAGCTTTACGACAGGGATTTCTGGAAACACCATATATTTT